One and the same sample provided the 12 T cell receptor beta chains below, sequenced in a study of T cell responses to AZD1222 COVID-19 vaccine. Produced via immunoSEQ multiplex PCR; TCRdb's table is partial and in-frame only. The table lists about 53,000 clones, less than 85% of them singletons. This specimen consisted of peripheral blood, obtained on day 0 of AZD1222 vaccination. The source is an adult in good health.

V and J are TRBV6-2 or TRBV6-3 and TRBJ2-7; D is ambiguous. This CDR3 has 12 amino acids. V lost 5 bases, J lost 3 bases, and 8 bases lay in between. The V gene's germline CDR1 is MNHEY and CDR2 SVGEGT. The CDR3 here is CASSPALYEQYF. The DNA for the CDR3 is TGTGCCAGCAGTCCGGCCCTCTACGAGCAGTACTTC.

This clone was counted between two and nine times. This rearrangement joins TRBV7-9 to TRBJ1-1; possibly TRBD1 for D (6 bases). Trimming pared 6 bases from V and 5 bases from J, leaving 22 bases between. The CDR3 is 16 residues long. Per germline, CDR1 SEHNR and CDR2 FQNEAQ (reference sequence). CDR3 bases: TGTGCCAGCAGAAACTCCCTCACAGGGCCCCTAACTGAAGCTTTCTTT. Its protein product is CASRNSLTGPLTEAFF.

The V and J genes are TRBV7-9 and TRBJ1-2; D not certain. This CDR3 is built from 14 residues. Germline-derived CDR1 and CDR2 are SEHNR and FQNEAQ (reference sequence). With 1 base removed from V and 2 bases from J, the gap between germline ends came to 8 bases. This chain's CDR3 is CASSLGRNNYGYTF. CDR3 coding DNA: TGTGCCAGCAGCTTAGGTCGGAACAACTATGGCTACACCTTC.

The rearrangement uses TRBV6-5 and TRBJ1-4; a possible D gene is TRBD1 (6 bases). V lost 6 bases and J lost 8, with 19 bases in between. Germline V gene data show CDR1 as MNHEY and CDR2 as SVGAGI. This CDR3 is built from 15 residues. The chain's CDR3 is CASSPTTGSGEKLFF. The CDR3 nucleotides read TGTGCCAGCAGCCCAACGACAGGCTCCGGGGAAAAACTGTTTTTT.

The V and J genes are TRBV19 and TRBJ1-2; 7 positions match TRBD1. CDR3 length: 13 residues. The germline V gene has CDR1 LNHDA and CDR2 SQIVND (reference sequence). The junction had 5 bases not matched to a gene; V was cut back by 3 bases and J by 7 bases. This CDR3 reads CASSIRDSGGYTF. The CDR3 region has the DNA TGTGCCAGTAGTATCCGGGACAGCGGTGGCTACACCTTC.

The chain links TRBV21-1 to TRBJ2-1; the table's D call, TRBD2, was not checked against the DNA. TRBV21-1 is a pseudogene locus. The CDR3 length is 15 residues. The CDR3 DNA reads TGTGCCAGCAGCAAACTCGCGGGAGAAGTTGATGAGCAGTTCTTC. Translating gives CASSKLAGEVDEQFF.

The chain employs TRBV27 and TRBJ1-1; D is possibly TRBD1 (6 bases). Trimming took 9 bases from V and 11 from J, leaving 22 bases between them. CDR3 length: 13 amino acids. Germline assignment: CDR1 MNHEY and CDR2 SMNVEV (reference sequence). CDR3 sequence: CASSTGRRGSAFF. As DNA, the CDR3 is TGTGCCAGTTCGACAGGCCGCCGCGGATCGGCTTTCTTT.

Here the CDR3 DNA reads TGTGCCAGTAGTACCGGGACTAGCGGAAGCACAGATACGCAGTATTTT. This sequence encodes CASSTGTSGSTDTQYF. The chain joins TRBV19 to TRBJ2-3; 11 bases are shared with TRBD2. Trimming took 4 bases from V and 0 from J; bases not matched to a gene: 3. The CDR3 length is 16 residues. Germline CDR1 is LNHDA and CDR2 is SQIVND (reference sequence).

The V call is TRBV5-4, the J call TRBJ2-7, with D possibly being TRBD2 (6 bases). Trimming took off 4 bases at V and 3 bases at J, with 20 bases between the two ends. The CDR3 is made up of 16 amino acids. CDR1 is SGHNT and CDR2 is YYREEE in the germline V gene (reference sequence). The CDR3 DNA reads TGTGCCAGCAGCGCCGGGACTCAACAAGGACTCTACGAGCAGTACTTC. Encoded protein: CASSAGTQQGLYEQYF.

J is TRBJ2-5 and V is TRBV12-2; the table's D call of TRBD2 was not tested on the DNA. TRBV12-2 is noted as a pseudogene. CDR3 size: 13 residues. The CDR3 spells CASRSLVKETQYF. The CDR3 DNA reads TGTGCAAGTCGCTCACTAGTCAAGGAGACCCAGTACTTC.

The chain joins TRBV11-2 to TRBJ2-1; the D gene is possibly TRBD1 (6 bases). Germline loops: CDR1 SGHAT, CDR2 FQNNGV. V lost 5 bases, J lost 0 bases, and 14 bases lay in between. This CDR3 has 16 residues. CDR3 sequence (DNA): TGTGCCAGCAGCCGAAGGGGGAGCATCTCCTACAATGAGCAGTTCTTC. It specifies CASSRRGSISYNEQFF.

The gene calls are TRBV18 and TRBJ1-2; D is possibly TRBD1 (5 bases). The CDR3 runs to 15 residues. Trimming stripped 1 base from V and 6 bases from J, with 15 bases between. Germline V gives CDR1 KGHSH, CDR2 LQKENI. The CDR3, as DNA: TGTGCCAGCTCACCACGGGGCTCCCTTGGGGATGGCTACACCTTC. Encoded protein: CASSPRGSLGDGYTF.